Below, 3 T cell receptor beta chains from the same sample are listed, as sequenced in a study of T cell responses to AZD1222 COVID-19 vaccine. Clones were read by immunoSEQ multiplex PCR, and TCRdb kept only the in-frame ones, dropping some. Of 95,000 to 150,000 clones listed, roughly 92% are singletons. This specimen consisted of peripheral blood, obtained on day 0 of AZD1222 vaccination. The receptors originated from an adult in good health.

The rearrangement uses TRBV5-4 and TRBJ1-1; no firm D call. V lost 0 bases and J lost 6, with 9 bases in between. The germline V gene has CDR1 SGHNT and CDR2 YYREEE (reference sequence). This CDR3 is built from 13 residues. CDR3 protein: CASSLVGMPEAFF. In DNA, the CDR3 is TGTGCCAGCAGCTTGGTAGGTATGCCTGAAGCTTTCTTT. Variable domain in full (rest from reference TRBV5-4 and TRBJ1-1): ETGVTQSPTHLIKTRGQQVTLRCSSQSGHNTVSWYQQALGQGPQFIFQYYREEENGRGNFPPRFSGLQFPNYSSELNVNALELDDSALYLCASSLVGMPEAFFGQGTRLTVV.

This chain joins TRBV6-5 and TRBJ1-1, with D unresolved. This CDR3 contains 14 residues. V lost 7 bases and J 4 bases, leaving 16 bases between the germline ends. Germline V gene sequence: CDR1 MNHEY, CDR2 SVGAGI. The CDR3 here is CASNLVHSSTEAFF. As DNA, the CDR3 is TGTGCCAGCAACCTCGTGCACAGTAGCACTGAAGCTTTCTTT.

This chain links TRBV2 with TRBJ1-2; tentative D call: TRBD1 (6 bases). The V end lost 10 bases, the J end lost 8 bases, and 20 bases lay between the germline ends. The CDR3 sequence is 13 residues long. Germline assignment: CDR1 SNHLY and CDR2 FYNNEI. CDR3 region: CATEGGARSGYTF. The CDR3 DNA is TGTGCCACCGAGGGGGGCGCGAGGTCCGGCTACACCTTC. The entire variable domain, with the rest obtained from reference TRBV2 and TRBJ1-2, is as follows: EPEVTQTPSHQVTQMGQEVILRCVPISNHLYFYWYRQILGQKVEFLVSFYNNEISEKSEIFDDQFSVERPDGSNFTLKIRSTKLEDSAMYFCATEGGARSGYTFGSGTRLTVV.